The clone carrying this T cell receptor (beta chain) turned up a few times. This sample was taken from a study of OX40 agonist ivuxolimab in advanced cancers. Study information: The mean age was roughly 60 years, ranging from about 20 to 79, with about four fifths of participants male.

Profiling relied on immunoSEQ multiplex PCR, and the TCRdb table lists in-frame clones only, not all of them. Of tens of thousands of clones in the sample, roughly 80% were seen once. Looked up from germline, CDR1 is ENHRY and CDR2 is SYGVKD. V was clipped by 6 bases and J by 5 bases; unmatched bases: 8. The CDR3 spans 15 residues. The sequenced sample was CD4+ or CD8+ T cells sorted from blood, obtained in a trial of the OX40 agonist ivuxolimab. The sequence derives from an adult with an advanced solid tumor such as melanoma, head and neck, liver or kidney cancer. J is TRBJ1-5 and V is TRBV10-3, with 9 bases identical to TRBD1. The CDR3 region has the DNA TGTGCCATCAGCCAAACTTGGACAGGGGATCAGCCCCAGCATTTT. Amino acids: CAISQTWTGDQPQHF.